The 23 T cell receptor beta chains below come from one sample, sequenced in a study of PD-1 blockade in classical Hodgkin lymphoma (dated by TCRdb to 2018 to 2020). Preparation of the library involved the immunoSEQ multiplex PCR assay. The clones in this table, taken by TCRdb from immuneACCESS, are in-frame only. Not every clone is retained; where verified, under half of the shortfall comes from an unresolved V gene, and the cause of the rest is unknown. Across this sample there are 45,000 or so clones, with approximately 90% seen only once. The top ten constitute about 5.3% of the sample. Interpreted using the paper, the time point label stands for: newly diagnosed, previously untreated cHL patient sample. The sequencing input was peripheral blood mononuclear cells (PBMCs). All receptors come from a human donor with classical Hodgkin lymphoma.

The J gene is TRBJ2-7, the V gene TRBV10-3; D gene uncertain. V was clipped by 6 bases and J by 4 bases, with 7 bases between them. CDR1 is ENHRY and CDR2 is SYGVKD in the germline V gene. CDR3 size: 11 residues. CDR3 region: CAIRDGYEQYF. The CDR3 DNA sequence: TGTGCCATCAGGGACGGTTACGAGCAGTACTTC.

V and J are TRBV7-2 and TRBJ2-3; no firm D call. Germline assignment: CDR1 SGHTA and CDR2 FQGNSA. The CDR3 is 13 amino acids. V lost 3 bases to trimming and J lost 3 bases, with 7 bases between them. In nucleotides, the CDR3 is TGTGCCAGCAGCTTCCCCTTGACAGATACGCAGTATTTT. This sequence encodes CASSFPLTDTQYF.

This chain uses TRBV11-3 with TRBJ2-1; D gene ambiguous. Between the trimmed V and J ends, which lost 3 bases and 8 bases, there was a span of 8 bases. The CDR3 length is 12 residues. The germline CDR1 and CDR2 sequences are SGHNT and YENEEA. CDR3 sequence: CASSFFLDEQFF. The CDR3 region has the DNA TGTGCCAGCAGCTTCTTCCTGGATGAGCAGTTCTTC.

This clone occurred once. This chain connects TRBV7-9 to TRBJ1-4; possibly TRBD1 for D (5 bases). The CDR3 is made up of 16 amino acids. Germline V gene lookup returns CDR1 SEHNR and CDR2 FQNEAQ (reference sequence). V shed 3 bases and J shed 4 bases, with 15 bases lying between them. The CDR3 DNA reads as TGTGCCAGCAGCTTGCGGAGGGGCCGCCTTAATGAAAAACTGTTTTTT. The encoded protein is CASSLRRGRLNEKLFF.

This rearrangement joins TRBV7-8 to TRBJ2-1; 11 nucleotides agree with TRBD2. After removal of 5 bases from V and 0 bases from J, the junction contained 6 bases not matched to a gene. This CDR3 is built from 17 residues. Per the germline V gene, CDR1 is SGHVS and CDR2 is FQNEAQ. The CDR3 reads CASSEGTSGSSYNEQFF. The DNA for the CDR3 is TGTGCCAGCAGCGAGGGGACTAGCGGAAGCTCCTACAATGAGCAGTTCTTC.

A note on this clone: The identical CDR3 is also encoded by other nucleotide sequences in the sample. The chain employs TRBV28 and TRBJ2-1, with TRBD2 identical over 7 bases. CDR1 is MDHEN and CDR2 is SYDVKM in the germline V gene. The V segment lost 4 bases and the J segment 5 bases; nucleotides outside the gene matches: 14. This CDR3 is 17 amino acids long. The CDR3 region is CASSSPQVTSVHNEQFF. In DNA, the CDR3 is TGTGCCAGCAGTTCCCCCCAGGTCACTAGCGTCCACAATGAGCAGTTCTTC.

The chain combines TRBV10-1 with TRBJ2-7; TRBD2 agrees at 8 bases. The CDR3 sequence is 15 residues long. The germline gives CDR1 WNHNN, CDR2 SYGVQD (reference sequence). V shed 7 bases and J 2 bases; nucleotides not matched to a gene: 10. For the CDR3, the DNA is TGCGCCAGCATTCCCGGACTAGCTTTCCCCTACGAGCAGTACGTC. Translating gives CASIPGLAFPYEQYV.

The chain has TRBV6-5 and TRBJ2-7, with 8 bases identical to TRBD2. After removal of 0 bases from V and 5 bases from J, the junction contained 6 bases not matched to a gene. Germline V gene lookup returns CDR1 MNHEY and CDR2 SVGAGI. The CDR3 is 15 residues long. The CDR3 coding sequence is TGTGCCAGCAGTTACTCGGGCCGAGCGGGAGACGAGCAGTACTTC. It encodes CASSYSGRAGDEQYF.

This rearrangement joins TRBV28 to TRBJ2-7; a possible D gene is TRBD2 (7 bases). In germline, CDR1 is MDHEN, CDR2 SYDVKM. The germline V and J ends were trimmed by 8 bases and 4 bases, with 12 bases remaining between them. This CDR3 comprises 12 residues. CDR3: CASGRGKYEQYF. CDR3 DNA: TGTGCCAGCGGGAGGGGGAAATACGAGCAGTACTTC. Filled out from reference TRBV28 and TRBJ2-7, the complete variable domain reads DVKVTQSSRYLVKRTGEKVFLECVQDMDHENMFWYRQDPGLGLRLIYFSYDVKMKEKGDIPEGYSVSREKKERFSLILESASTNQTSMYLCASGRGKYEQYFGPGTRLTVT.

V usage is TRBV11-2 and J usage is TRBJ2-1, with D hard to call. This CDR3 comprises 19 residues. CDR1 is SGHAT, CDR2 FQNNGV, per germline. Trimming took 0 bases from V and 9 from J, leaving 27 bases between them. CDR3 in amino acids: CASSLDLYVGNLNGGEQFF. The CDR3 DNA sequence: TGTGCCAGCAGCTTAGATTTGTATGTGGGAAACCTCAATGGCGGTGAGCAGTTCTTC.

The V and J genes are TRBV6-1 and TRBJ2-7; perhaps TRBD2 as D (6 bases). The germline gives CDR1 MNHNS, CDR2 SASEGT. The V and J ends lost 7 bases and 3 bases respectively, with 16 bases between them. The CDR3 covers 14 residues. The CDR3 loop is CASKGGGRNYEQYF. CDR3 sequence (DNA): TGTGCCAGCAAAGGTGGTGGGAGGAACTACGAGCAGTACTTC.

This chain links TRBV12-5 with TRBJ2-3, with 8 positions matching TRBD2. V shed 5 bases and J 3 bases; nucleotides not matched to a gene: 4. CDR1 and CDR2 from the germline V gene are LGHNT and FRNRAP. The CDR3 is 14 amino acids. As DNA, the CDR3 is TGTGCTAGTGGTCGGGAGGGCCGAACAGATACGCAGTATTTT. Amino acids: CASGREGRTDTQYF.

To note about this clone: Other DNA variants within this sample encode the same CDR3. The J gene is TRBJ1-2, the V gene TRBV29-1; D not certain. The CDR3 contains 12 residues. The germline V and J ends were trimmed by 6 bases and 7 bases, with 15 bases remaining between them. Germline V CDR1 and CDR2: SQVTM, ANQGSEA. This chain's CDR3 is CSVEAGRGGYTF. The CDR3 DNA is TGCAGCGTAGAGGCAGGCCGTGGTGGCTACACCTTC.

The rearrangement links TRBV5-6 to TRBJ2-5; no clear D. The V and J ends lost 3 bases and 5 bases respectively, with 11 bases between them. CDR3 size: 13 residues. Germline V gene lookup returns CDR1 SGHDT and CDR2 YYEEEE. The CDR3 nucleotides are TGTGCCAGCAGCTCCTGGGCCAGGGAGACCCAGTACTTC. It encodes CASSSWARETQYF. The full variable domain, with the rest looked up from reference TRBV5-6 and TRBJ2-5, is DAGVTQSPTHLIKTRGQQVTLRCSPKSGHDTVSWYQQALGQGPQFIFQYYEEEERQRGNFPDRFSGHQFPNYSSELNVNALLLGDSALYLCASSSWARETQYFGPGTRLLVL.

The rearrangement links TRBV18 to TRBJ1-2; no reliable D call. The CDR3 is 14 amino acids. The germline gives CDR1 KGHSH, CDR2 LQKENI. V lost 3 bases to trimming and J lost 8 bases, with 16 bases between them. The CDR3: CASSPELAQGGYTF. In nucleotides, the CDR3 is TGTGCCAGCTCACCTGAGCTTGCTCAAGGGGGCTACACCTTC. The variable domain in full, completed from reference TRBV18 and TRBJ1-2, reads NAGVMQNPRHLVRRRGQEARLRCSPMKGHSHVYWYRQLPEEGLKFMVYLQKENIIDESGMPKERFSAEFPKEGPSILRIQQVVRGDSAAYFCASSPELAQGGYTFGSGTRLTVV.

V usage is TRBV5-8 and J usage is TRBJ2-1; 8 bases map to TRBD1. CDR3 length: 14 amino acids. J was trimmed by 6 bases and V by 4 bases; bases with no gene match: 6. The germline V gene has CDR1 SGHTS and CDR2 YDEGEE. The CDR3 sequence: CASSVRDRTNEQFF. The CDR3 DNA sequence: TGTGCCAGCAGCGTCCGGGACAGGACCAATGAGCAGTTCTTC.

As concerns this clone: Relative to the germline gene, one junction end is altered; a read error may explain this. The chain employs TRBV5-6 and TRBJ2-7; D is ambiguous. Germline CDR1 SGHDT, CDR2 YYEEEE. This CDR3 has 15 amino acids. The CDR3, as DNA: TGTGCCAACAGCCAAGAAGTCCTCAACTCCTACGAGCAGTACTTC. Its translation is CANSQEVLNSYEQYF.

The chain has TRBV6-4 and TRBJ1-2, with D possibly matching TRBD1 (5 bases). The germline CDR1 and CDR2 sequences are MRHNA and SNTAGT. The V gene lost 6 bases and the J gene lost 4 bases, with 18 bases spanning the gap. The CDR3 runs 15 residues. The CDR3 DNA follows: TGTGCCAGCAGACCAGACCCCGGGACCTTCTATGGCTACACCTTC. Its protein is CASRPDPGTFYGYTF.

This clone occurred a few times. The CDR3 region has the DNA TGCAGCGTTGAGGGACAGGAGCGGGGTGGCTACACCTTC. It yields the protein CSVEGQERGGYTF. The chain combines TRBV29-1 with TRBJ1-2, with TRBD1 matching over 8 bases. CDR3 length: 13 residues. The junction had 7 bases not matched to a gene; V was cut back by 3 bases and J by 7 bases. Germline values: CDR1 SQVTM, CDR2 ANQGSEA.

This clone has only a few counts. The genes are TRBV9 and TRBJ2-3, with D possibly TRBD2 on 6 matching bases. The V gene lost 0 bases and the J gene lost 8 bases, with 16 bases spanning the gap. The CDR3 loop spans 15 amino acids. Germline V CDR1 and CDR2: SGDLS, YYNGEE. The CDR3 DNA sequence: TGTGCCAGCAGCGTAGAACCGGGAGTTTTAGGTACGCAGTATTTT. This translates into CASSVEPGVLGTQYF. Complete variable domain (other parts from reference TRBV9 and TRBJ2-3): DSGVTQTPKHLITATGQRVTLRCSPRSGDLSVYWYQQSLDQGLQFLIQYYNGEERAKGNILERFSAQQFPDLHSELNLSSLELGDSALYFCASSVEPGVLGTQYFGPGTRLTVL.

The V call is TRBV6-1, the J call TRBJ1-2; D is unclear. The CDR3 totals 15 residues. The germline CDR1 and CDR2 sequences are MNHNS and SASEGT. Trimming removed 1 base from V and 0 bases from J, with 9 bases in between. CDR3 amino acids: CASSEVAHSNYGYTF. Written as DNA, the CDR3 is TGTGCCAGCAGTGAAGTCGCACACTCTAACTATGGCTACACCTTC.

This clone was seen only a few times. The chain joins TRBV5-6 to TRBJ2-7; D is undetermined. Germline CDR1 reads SGHDT; CDR2 reads YYEEEE. Trimming removed 0 bases from V and 5 bases from J, with 9 bases in between. The CDR3 length is 13 residues. The CDR3 loop is CASSLDTVHEQYF. The CDR3 region has the DNA TGTGCCAGCAGCTTGGATACGGTCCACGAGCAGTACTTC. The full variable domain, its missing parts supplied by reference TRBV5-6 and TRBJ2-7, is DAGVTQSPTHLIKTRGQQVTLRCSPKSGHDTVSWYQQALGQGPQFIFQYYEEEERQRGNFPDRFSGHQFPNYSSELNVNALLLGDSALYLCASSLDTVHEQYFGPGTRLTVT.

This chain connects TRBV19 to TRBJ1-2, with D possibly matching TRBD1 (6 bases). Germline CDR1 LNHDA, CDR2 SQIVND (reference sequence). This CDR3 has 14 residues. The germline V and J ends were trimmed by 9 bases and 1 base, with 15 bases remaining between them. CDR3 residues: CASARDTGNYGYTF. CDR3 DNA sequence: TGTGCCAGCGCCCGGGACACCGGTAACTATGGCTACACCTTC.